The source of this TCR beta chain is a study of cytomegalovirus exposure and HLA in healthy donors. Whole-study findings and limits: Most subjects' HLA-A and HLA-B alleles were reportedly predicted from TCR beta sequences. Later on, an analysis tied over 15,000 TCR beta sequences to HLA alleles at 0.05 false discovery rate. The investigators catalogued some 150 TCR beta chains as cytomegalovirus-associated.

The CDR3 covers 15 residues. Germline lookup yields CDR1 SGHTA and CDR2 FQGNSA. The V end was cut by 3 bases, the J end by 0 bases, with 12 bases between. Donors counted as nominally healthy when sampled, yet unrecorded immune exposures were likely. Of note for this clone: What it recognizes is unknown.

Primers for the PCR totalled 60 Vbeta and 13 Jbeta. Assay: immunoSEQ multiplex PCR; the TCRdb copy retains only in-frame clones and omits some. The sample holds 100,000 or so clones. What was sequenced was PBMCs. The receptor comes from a man in his forties or fifties in good health and CMV-seronegative. The chain recombines TRBV7-2 with TRBJ2-7; D is uncertain. CDR3 amino acids: CASSLSAASSYEQYF. The CDR3 DNA sequence: TGTGCCAGCAGCTTGAGCGCGGCAAGCTCCTACGAGCAGTACTTC.